This T cell receptor (beta chain) was found in a study of blood T cell repertoires in COVID-19. Recruitment covered 20 to 25 US areas and drew participants whose ages spanned about 18 to 90 years. In the study's own analysis: Reference gene primer amplification in the assay estimated nucleated cell counts. The protocol was immunoSEQ multiplex PCR, while the TCRdb copy is restricted to in-frame clones and leaves out a portion. V, J and clone size derive from that table, while D and trimming were established from the DNA sequence. In the table there are under 250,000 clones, about 80% of which are singletons. Germline V gives CDR1 SQVTM, CDR2 ANQGSEA. The CDR3 runs 13 residues. V dropped 3 bases and J dropped 4 bases, with 9 bases sitting between them.

V gene TRBV29-1 combines with J gene TRBJ2-2; maybe TRBD2 (6 bases). This TCR came from a man between 60 and 75 years old who had recovered from COVID-19. The sample taken for sequencing was PBMCs or T cells enriched from blood (not recorded which). The CDR3 loop is CSVDERATGELFF. The CDR3 bases are TGCAGCGTTGACGAGCGGGCCACCGGGGAGCTGTTTTTT.